This T cell receptor beta chain was captured by sequencing in a study of control samples from healthy donors and cancer patients. The CDR3 consists of 12 residues. V was clipped by 5 bases and J by 15 bases; unmatched bases: 7. Germline V CDR1 and CDR2: SGHTA, FQGTGA. Sequenced by immunoSEQ multiplex PCR; TCRdb stores in-frame clones only, minus some. This sample yields just over 80,000 clones, of which roughly nine tenths are seen a single time; around 5.1% belongs to the top ten. The genes are TRBV7-3 and TRBJ2-1; TRBD2 matches 10 bases. This clonotype was obtained from a man aged 45-65 years in good health. Sequencing was carried out using blood. CDR3 nucleotides: TGTGCCAGCAGCCCTAGCGGGGGACGATGGTTCTTC. It is translated as CASSPSGGRWFF.